Listed below are T cell receptor beta chains from one sample, sequenced in a study of liver allograft versus peripheral blood T cells. MiXCR was run by TCRdb on the reads, yielding one entry per CDR3 protein. Altogether around 2,500 distinct CDR3 sequences are present, about 14% being singletons, with the ten largest covering over 25%. These receptors originate from a human patient who had a liver transplant. Some T cells may be provided by the graft donor. Each CDR3 is given with its conserved first and last residue. D genes are given only for firm matches. Clone sizes are given selectively: once, few, many, or a class where the clone is expanded.

D | J | size | V | CDR3 | DNA
NA | TRBJ2-1 | medium-sized | TRBV27 | CASSSSDGYNEQFF | TGTGCCAGCAGTTCCTCGGACGGTTACAATGAGCAGTTCTTC
TRBD2 | TRBJ2-5 | few | TRBV7-9 | CASSSRTTSDQETQYF | TGTGCTAGCAGCTCGAGAACGACTAGCGACCAAGAGACCCAGTACTTC
NA | TRBJ1-1 | medium-sized | TRBV14 | CASSQLTGSTEAFF | TGTGCCAGCAGCCAACTAACGGGGAGCACTGAAGCTTTCTTT
NA | TRBJ2-7 | medium-sized | TRBV19 | CASSTPLGNEQYF | TGTGCCAGTAGTACCCCATTGGGGAACGAGCAGTACTTC
NA | TRBJ1-1 | medium-sized | TRBV10-3 | CAISESWVLEAFF | TGTGCCATCAGTGAGTCGTGGGTCCTTGAAGCTTTCTTT
NA | TRBJ2-3 | NA | TRBV13 | CASSLARRTDTQYF | TGTGCCAGCAGCTTAGCCCGCAGAACAGATACGCAGTATTTT
NA | TRBJ2-7 | medium-sized | TRBV12-3/TRBV12-4 | CASSPGEDSTYEQYF | TGTGCCAGCAGCCCCGGGGAGGACTCAACCTACGAGCAGTACTTC
TRBD1 | TRBJ1-3 | medium-sized | TRBV9 | CASSEGQSSGNTIYF | TGTGCCAGCAGCGAGGGACAGAGCTCTGGAAACACCATATATTTT
TRBD1 | TRBJ1-2 | medium-sized | TRBV19 | CASMGGQGLYTF | TGTGCCAGTATGGGAGGACAGGGGCTTTACACCTTC
NA | TRBJ1-1 | medium-sized | TRBV10-2 | CASSETRGDTEAFF | TGCGCCAGCAGTGAGACCAGGGGCGACACTGAAGCTTTCTTT
TRBD2 | TRBJ2-1 | NA | TRBV9 | CASSPSGGWNEQFF | TGTGCCAGCAGCCCTAGCGGGGGGTGGAATGAGCAGTTCTTC
NA | TRBJ1-2 | large | TRBV20-1 | CSARDVDRPGYGYTF | TGCAGTGCTAGAGATGTGGACAGACCGGGCTATGGCTACACCTTC
NA | TRBJ2-6 | medium-sized | TRBV6-5 | CASSYSKRGPWENVLTF | TGTGCCAGCAGTTACTCGAAGAGGGGCCCGTGGGAAAACGTCCTGACTTTC
TRBD2 | TRBJ2-3 | few | TRBV14 | CASSQPQIAGGTDTQYF | TGTGCCAGCAGCCAGCCTCAAATAGCGGGGGGCACAGATACGCAGTATTTT
TRBD1 | TRBJ2-7 | medium-sized | TRBV20-1 | CSASDRGRGYEQYF | TGCAGTGCTAGTGACAGGGGAAGGGGCTACGAGCAGTACTTC
TRBD2 | TRBJ2-1 | medium-sized | TRBV27 | CASRSGGAYNEQFF | TGTGCCAGCAGGAGCGGGGGGGCCTACAATGAGCAGTTCTTC
NA | TRBJ1-3 | medium-sized | TRBV27 | CASSLRGASGNTIYF | TGTGCCAGCAGTTTGCGGGGAGCTTCTGGAAACACCATATATTTT
NA | TRBJ2-1 | few | TRBV10-2 | CASRRDGTISYNEQFF | TGCGCCAGCAGGAGAGACGGAACCATTTCCTACAATGAGCAGTTCTTC
NA | TRBJ1-3 | medium-sized | TRBV9 | CASSVTGISSGNTIYF | TGTGCCAGCAGCGTCACAGGGATTAGCTCTGGAAACACCATATATTTT
NA | TRBJ1-1 | medium-sized | TRBV5-4 | CASSSSGGAFF | TGTGCCAGCAGCTCGTCGGGGGGGGCTTTCTTT
NA | TRBJ1-5 | medium-sized | TRBV9 | CASSVGDPNQPQHF | TGTGCCAGCAGCGTAGGGGACCCTAATCAGCCCCAGCATTTT
TRBD1 | TRBJ2-7 | few | TRBV7-9 | CASSSGGSYEQYF | TGTGCCAGCAGCTCAGGGGGCTCCTACGAGCAGTACTTC
TRBD2 | TRBJ2-5 | NA | TRBV6-5 | CATRGGEQETQYF | TGTGCCACTCGGGGGGGGGAGCAAGAGACCCAGTACTTC
NA | TRBJ1-2 | medium-sized | TRBV27 | CASSLSSREGYGYTF | TGTGCCAGCAGTTTATCGTCCCGAGAGGGCTATGGCTACACCTTC
TRBD1 | TRBJ1-5 | medium-sized | TRBV19 | CASRGDREGYSNQPQHF | TGTGCCAGTAGGGGGGACAGGGAAGGGTATAGCAATCAGCCCCAGCATTTT
NA | TRBJ1-1 | medium-sized | TRBV19 | CASSIDGSFSEAFF | TGTGCCAGTAGTATAGACGGCAGCTTCAGTGAAGCTTTCTTT
NA | TRBJ1-2 | few | TRBV3-1 | CASSLTGADYNYGYTF | TGTGCCAGCAGCCTGACTGGGGCCGACTATAACTATGGCTACACCTTC
NA | TRBJ2-7 | large | TRBV29-1 | CSVEGFEGSYEQYF | TGCAGCGTTGAAGGGTTTGAGGGCAGCTACGAGCAGTACTTC
NA | TRBJ1-1 | medium-sized | TRBV20-1 | CSAISRGFVNTEAFF | TGCAGTGCAATTTCGCGGGGCTTCGTGAACACTGAAGCTTTCTTT
NA | TRBJ1-2 | medium-sized | TRBV7-9 | CASSWGDSSYGYTF | TGTGCCAGCAGCTGGGGAGACTCGTCCTATGGCTACACCTTC
NA | TRBJ1-2 | medium-sized | TRBV10-3 | CAISVVGQPLANYGYTF | TGTGCCATCAGTGTGGTGGGGCAGCCCCTCGCTAACTATGGCTACACCTTC
NA | TRBJ1-2 | medium-sized | TRBV6-5 | CASSGLGDGYTF | TGTGCCAGCAGTGGCCTGGGGGACGGCTACACCTTC
TRBD1 | TRBJ1-6 | NA | TRBV23-1 | CASSQSTYTGVNSPLHF | TGCGCCAGCAGTCAATCGACCTATACAGGGGTCAATTCACCCCTCCACTTT
NA | TRBJ1-1 | medium-sized | TRBV6-6 | CASFPAGQSNTEAFF | TGTGCCAGCTTTCCGGCAGGGCAGTCAAACACTGAAGCTTTCTTT
NA | TRBJ2-3 | NA | TRBV27 | CASSPPERGTDTQYF | TGTGCCAGCAGTCCCCCCGAAAGGGGCACAGATACGCAGTATTTT
NA | TRBJ1-5 | medium-sized | TRBV7-9 | CASSLGGSEQPQHF | TGTGCCAGCAGCTTAGGGGGGTCGGAACAGCCCCAGCATTTT
NA | TRBJ2-7 | medium-sized | TRBV19 | CASSPTDRPYEQYF | TGTGCCAGTAGTCCGACCGACAGACCCTACGAGCAGTACTTC
TRBD1 | TRBJ2-7 | NA | TRBV10-1 | CASSEGTGALYEQYF | TGCGCCAGCAGTGAGGGGACAGGGGCCTTATACGAGCAGTACTTC
NA | TRBJ2-5 | NA | TRBV6-6 | CASSYFRVQETQYF | TGTGCCAGCAGTTACTTCAGGGTTCAAGAGACCCAGTACTTC
TRBD1 | TRBJ2-7 | few | TRBV2 | CASSATGSSYEQYF | TGTGCCAGCAGTGCGACAGGGAGCTCCTACGAGCAGTACTTC
NA | TRBJ1-4 | many | TRBV7-9 | CASSLGQNEKLFF | TGTGCCAGCAGCTTAGGCCAGAATGAAAAACTGTTTTTT
NA | TRBJ1-1 | few | TRBV2 | CASSERWNTEAFF | TGTGCCAGCAGTGAACGGTGGAACACTGAAGCTTTCTTT
NA | TRBJ1-2 | large | TRBV6-1 | CASSEGSAEVYGYTF | TGTGCCAGCAGTGAAGGATCAGCGGAAGTCTATGGCTACACCTTC